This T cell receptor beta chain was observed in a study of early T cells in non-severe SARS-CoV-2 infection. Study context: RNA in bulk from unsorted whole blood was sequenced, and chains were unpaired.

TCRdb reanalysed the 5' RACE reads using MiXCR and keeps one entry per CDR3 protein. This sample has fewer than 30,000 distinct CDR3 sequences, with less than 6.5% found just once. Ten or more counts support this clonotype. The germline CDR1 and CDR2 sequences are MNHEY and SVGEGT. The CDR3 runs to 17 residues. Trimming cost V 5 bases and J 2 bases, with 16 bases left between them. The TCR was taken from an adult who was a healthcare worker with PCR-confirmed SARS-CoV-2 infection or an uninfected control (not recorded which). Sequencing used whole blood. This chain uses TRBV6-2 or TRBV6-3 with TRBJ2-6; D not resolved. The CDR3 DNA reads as TGTGCCAGCAGTATCACGGCCAGGTTAACTGGGGCCAACGTCCTGACTTTC. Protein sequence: CASSITARLTGANVLTF.